Described below is a single TCR beta chain sequence and its context. Its antigen is undetermined. The CDR3 runs to 17 residues. Germline V gives CDR1 MGHRA, CDR2 YSYEKL. V lost 3 bases and J 4 bases, leaving 16 bases between the germline ends. The data stem from a study of T cell repertoires in ileal Crohn's disease. Regarding the study as a whole: Compared with non-smokers, active smokers at surgery showed more clonal expansions.

Here immunoSEQ multiplex PCR was the method, and the copy in TCRdb shows in-frame clones only, minus some. The sample includes about 30,000 clones, roughly 81% of them seen just once. Input material: ileal tissue. The sequence derives from an adult with Crohn's disease. The V gene is TRBV4-1, the J gene TRBJ1-6, with TRBD1 as a possible D gene (6 bases). DNA for the CDR3: TGCGCCAGCAGCCATCAAACAGGGTTAGAGTATAATTCACCCCTCCACTTT. It specifies CASSHQTGLEYNSPLHF.